This TCR beta chain emerged from a study of blood T cell repertoires in COVID-19. Study-level information: T cells, B-cell-depleted T cells, or PBMCs supplied cDNA or gDNA.

The trim removed 6 bases at V and 4 bases at J, leaving 10 bases unmatched. CDR1 is WNHNN and CDR2 is SYGVQD in the germline V gene (reference sequence). This CDR3 has 16 amino acids. This clone has more than one count but fewer than ten. Libraries were prepared by immunoSEQ multiplex PCR; TCRdb keeps only in-frame clonotypes and omits some of them. The sample has hundreds of thousands of clones; approximately 90% are singletons. The clonotype was recovered from a woman under 30 with acute COVID-19. The rearrangement links TRBV10-1 to TRBJ2-2; 8 nucleotides line up with TRBD2. Sequences were obtained from PBMCs or T cells enriched from blood (not recorded which). The chain's CDR3 is CASSADGGGGTGELFF. The CDR3 DNA reads as TGCGCCAGCAGCGCGGACGGGGGGGGCGGCACCGGGGAGCTGTTTTTT.